Listed below are T cell receptor beta chains from one sample, sequenced in a study of T cells in Graves' hyperthyroidism and ophthalmopathy. TCRdb used MiXCR to reprocess the multiplex PCR reads, holding one entry per CDR3 protein. The top ten clones hold about 9% of a sample with 750,000 to 900,000 distinct CDR3 sequences, about 38% of them seen once. Source material: blood. Receptors originate from a man aged 18 to 35 with Graves' hyperthyroidism. Each CDR3 is given with its conserved first and last residue. Fields, in order: D gene, clone size, V gene, J gene, CDR3 protein, CDR3 DNA. A D gene is named only where the DNA matches it firmly. The size entry is marked missing in some rows and otherwise reads once, few, many or a size class.

>NA|NA|TRBV5-4|TRBJ1-1
CASSSSLSRVDTEAFF
TGTGCCAGCAGCTCATCTTTGAGCAGGGTGGACACTGAAGCTTTCTTT
>TRBD1|NA|TRBV12-3/TRBV12-4|TRBJ1-2
CASTRTGGDYGYTF
TGTGCCAGCACCCGGACAGGGGGCGACTATGGCTACACCTTC
>NA|NA|TRBV4-1|TRBJ1-1
CASSQDGRPNTEAFF
TGCGCCAGCAGCCAAGATGGACGGCCGAACACTGAAGCTTTCTTT
>NA|once|TRBV15|TRBJ1-1
CATSGFPNEAFF
TGTGCCACCAGCGGGTTTCCGAACGAGGCTTTCTTT
>NA|NA|TRBV2|TRBJ2-5
CASSLTLRSGSETQYF
TGTGCCAGCAGTCTAACGCTGAGGTCAGGGTCAGAGACCCAGTACTTC
>NA|NA|TRBV25-1|TRBJ2-1
CASSEYFSDEQFF
TGTGCCAGCAGTGAATATTTCTCTGATGAGCAGTTCTTC
>NA|many|TRBV29-1|TRBJ1-5
CSVGYANNQPQHF
TGCAGCGTTGGATACGCTAACAATCAGCCCCAGCATTTT
>TRBD1|many|TRBV2|TRBJ2-7
CARSGPDRINEQYF
TGTGCCAGATCTGGGCCGGACAGGATCAACGAGCAGTACTTC
>NA|NA|TRBV9|TRBJ1-1
CASSATQVGGTEAFF
TGTGCCAGCAGCGCAACACAGGTCGGGGGCACTGAAGCTTTCTTT
>TRBD1|NA|TRBV10-3|TRBJ1-2
CAISDRTGIGYTF
TGTGCCATCAGTGACAGGACAGGGATCGGCTACACCTTC
>TRBD2|few|TRBV5-1|TRBJ2-2
CASNGGGTTGELFF
TGCGCCAGCAATGGCGGGGGAACTACCGGGGAGCTGTTTTTT